The 9 T cell receptor beta chains listed next were all sequenced from one sample in a study of identical twins (dated by TCRdb to the mid-2010s). To prepare the library, 5' RACE was applied. TCRdb records Illumina HiSeq 2000 as the sequencer. TCRdb reprocessing: public reads trimmed at Q25 with fastp, clones called with MiXCR, in-frame beta chains kept. Rows matching on CDR3 protein sequence are summarized as one entry with the most common DNA and genes. The sample records approximately 630,000 distinct CDR3 sequences, less than 9% of which are singletons. Of the sample, roughly 1.5% is held by the ten largest clones. These data also formed part of another study, on yellow fever vaccine responses in identical twins.

The sample consisted of PBMCs. These receptor sequences come from a woman between 18 and 29 years old in good health.

This clonotype was counted between two and nine times. The chain carries TRBV2 and TRBJ2-5; D might be TRBD2 (5 bases). Germline V lookup: CDR1 SNHLY, CDR2 FYNNEI. The CDR3 length is 13 residues. Trimming took off 6 bases at V and 5 bases at J, with 13 bases between the two ends. The CDR3 sequence is CASRQTSVETQYF. In DNA form, the CDR3 reads TGTGCCAGCAGGCAAACTAGTGTCGAGACCCAGTACTTC.

The genes are TRBV28 and TRBJ2-2; D is unclear. The V gene lost 3 bases and the J gene lost 2 bases, with 10 bases spanning the gap. This CDR3 has 15 amino acids. Germline V CDR1 and CDR2: MDHEN, SYDVKM. This CDR3 is CASSLARSNTGELFF. The CDR3, as DNA: TGTGCCAGCAGTTTGGCGAGGTCTAACACCGGGGAGCTGTTTTTT.

This clonotype was observed a few times. This chain connects TRBV5-1 to TRBJ2-1; D is unclear. The V gene's germline CDR1 is SGHRS and CDR2 YFSETQ. Trimming removed 0 bases at V and 5 bases at J, with 12 bases between. The CDR3 has 15 amino acids. This CDR3 reads CASSLDPANNNEQFF. The DNA for the CDR3 is TGCGCCAGCAGCTTGGATCCAGCGAATAACAATGAGCAGTTCTTC. Based on the CDR3 plus reference TRBV5-1 and TRBJ2-1, the full variable domain is KAGVTQTPRYLIKTRGQQVTLSCSPISGHRSVSWYQQTPGQGLQFLFEYFSETQRNKGNFPGRFSGRQFSNSRSEMNVSTLELGDSALYLCASSLDPANNNEQFFGPGTRLTVL.

The V gene is TRBV4-1, the J gene TRBJ2-3; a weak D match, TRBD2 (5 bases). This CDR3 has 16 residues. Germline loops: CDR1 MGHRA, CDR2 YSYEKL. V was trimmed by 2 bases and J by 4 bases, leaving 16 bases between them. The CDR3 region is CASSQLTSLSADTQYF. The CDR3 bases are TGCGCCAGCAGCCAACTAACTAGTCTCTCAGCAGATACGCAGTATTTT.

The J gene is TRBJ2-7, the V gene TRBV2; 7 nucleotides line up with TRBD1. J was trimmed by 4 bases and V by 8 bases; bases with no gene match: 8. The CDR3 runs 13 residues. In germline, CDR1 is SNHLY, CDR2 FYNNEI. CDR3 loop: CASLPGQSYEQYV. The CDR3 bases are TGTGCCAGCCTTCCGGGACAGTCGTACGAGCAGTACGTC.

This clonotype was recorded at least ten times. The V call is TRBV7-9, the J call TRBJ2-1; D uncertain. Trimming took 5 bases from V and 15 from J, leaving 11 bases between them. This CDR3 comprises 10 residues. Germline-derived CDR1 and CDR2 are SEHNR and FQNEAQ (reference sequence). CDR3 residues: CASSPRSWFF. DNA for the CDR3: TGTGCCAGCAGCCCACGATCATGGTTCTTC. Based on the CDR3 plus reference TRBV7-9 and TRBJ2-1, the full variable domain is DTGVSQNPRHKITKRGQNVTFRCDPISEHNRLYWYRQTLGQGPEFLTYFQNEAQLEKSRLLSDRFSAERPKGSFSTLEIQRTEQGDSAMYLCASSPRSWFFGPGTRLTVL.

In this sample, this clonotype turned up a few times. J is TRBJ2-1 and V is TRBV11-3; TRBD1 matches 8 bases. This CDR3 has 13 residues. V was pared by 5 bases and J by 10 bases, with 7 bases of the junction left unmatched. Germline V gives CDR1 SGHNT, CDR2 YENEEA. The DNA of the CDR3 is TGTGCCAGCAGCCCGACAGGGGTAGGAGAGCAGTTCTTC. Amino acid sequence: CASSPTGVGEQFF. The whole variable domain, filled in from reference TRBV11-3 and TRBJ2-1, reads EAGVVQSPRYKIIEKKQPVAFWCNPISGHNTLYWYLQNLGQGPELLIRYENEEAVDDSQLPKDRFSAERLKGVDSTLKIQPAELGDSAVYLCASSPTGVGEQFFGPGTRLTVL.

This clonotype was counted ten times or more. The V and J genes are TRBV20-1 and TRBJ2-7; 10 nucleotides agree with TRBD2. The CDR3 covers 14 residues. CDR1 is DFQATT, CDR2 SNEGSKA, per germline (reference sequence). J gave up 3 bases and V 6 bases, and 8 bases lay outside the gene matches. Here the CDR3 DNA reads TGCAGTGCCACTGAGCGGGAGGGCTTCTACGAGCAGTACTTC. As protein: CSATEREGFYEQYF.

This clonotype was seen at least ten times. The chain uses TRBV12-3 or TRBV12-4 and TRBJ2-3; 15 positions agree with TRBD2. There are 17 residues in the CDR3. Losses at the gene ends were 3 bases for V and 3 bases for J; bases not matched to a gene: 4. This CDR3 reads CASSFGLAGGHTDTQYF. Written as DNA, the CDR3 is TGTGCCAGCAGTTTCGGACTAGCGGGAGGGCATACAGATACGCAGTATTTT.